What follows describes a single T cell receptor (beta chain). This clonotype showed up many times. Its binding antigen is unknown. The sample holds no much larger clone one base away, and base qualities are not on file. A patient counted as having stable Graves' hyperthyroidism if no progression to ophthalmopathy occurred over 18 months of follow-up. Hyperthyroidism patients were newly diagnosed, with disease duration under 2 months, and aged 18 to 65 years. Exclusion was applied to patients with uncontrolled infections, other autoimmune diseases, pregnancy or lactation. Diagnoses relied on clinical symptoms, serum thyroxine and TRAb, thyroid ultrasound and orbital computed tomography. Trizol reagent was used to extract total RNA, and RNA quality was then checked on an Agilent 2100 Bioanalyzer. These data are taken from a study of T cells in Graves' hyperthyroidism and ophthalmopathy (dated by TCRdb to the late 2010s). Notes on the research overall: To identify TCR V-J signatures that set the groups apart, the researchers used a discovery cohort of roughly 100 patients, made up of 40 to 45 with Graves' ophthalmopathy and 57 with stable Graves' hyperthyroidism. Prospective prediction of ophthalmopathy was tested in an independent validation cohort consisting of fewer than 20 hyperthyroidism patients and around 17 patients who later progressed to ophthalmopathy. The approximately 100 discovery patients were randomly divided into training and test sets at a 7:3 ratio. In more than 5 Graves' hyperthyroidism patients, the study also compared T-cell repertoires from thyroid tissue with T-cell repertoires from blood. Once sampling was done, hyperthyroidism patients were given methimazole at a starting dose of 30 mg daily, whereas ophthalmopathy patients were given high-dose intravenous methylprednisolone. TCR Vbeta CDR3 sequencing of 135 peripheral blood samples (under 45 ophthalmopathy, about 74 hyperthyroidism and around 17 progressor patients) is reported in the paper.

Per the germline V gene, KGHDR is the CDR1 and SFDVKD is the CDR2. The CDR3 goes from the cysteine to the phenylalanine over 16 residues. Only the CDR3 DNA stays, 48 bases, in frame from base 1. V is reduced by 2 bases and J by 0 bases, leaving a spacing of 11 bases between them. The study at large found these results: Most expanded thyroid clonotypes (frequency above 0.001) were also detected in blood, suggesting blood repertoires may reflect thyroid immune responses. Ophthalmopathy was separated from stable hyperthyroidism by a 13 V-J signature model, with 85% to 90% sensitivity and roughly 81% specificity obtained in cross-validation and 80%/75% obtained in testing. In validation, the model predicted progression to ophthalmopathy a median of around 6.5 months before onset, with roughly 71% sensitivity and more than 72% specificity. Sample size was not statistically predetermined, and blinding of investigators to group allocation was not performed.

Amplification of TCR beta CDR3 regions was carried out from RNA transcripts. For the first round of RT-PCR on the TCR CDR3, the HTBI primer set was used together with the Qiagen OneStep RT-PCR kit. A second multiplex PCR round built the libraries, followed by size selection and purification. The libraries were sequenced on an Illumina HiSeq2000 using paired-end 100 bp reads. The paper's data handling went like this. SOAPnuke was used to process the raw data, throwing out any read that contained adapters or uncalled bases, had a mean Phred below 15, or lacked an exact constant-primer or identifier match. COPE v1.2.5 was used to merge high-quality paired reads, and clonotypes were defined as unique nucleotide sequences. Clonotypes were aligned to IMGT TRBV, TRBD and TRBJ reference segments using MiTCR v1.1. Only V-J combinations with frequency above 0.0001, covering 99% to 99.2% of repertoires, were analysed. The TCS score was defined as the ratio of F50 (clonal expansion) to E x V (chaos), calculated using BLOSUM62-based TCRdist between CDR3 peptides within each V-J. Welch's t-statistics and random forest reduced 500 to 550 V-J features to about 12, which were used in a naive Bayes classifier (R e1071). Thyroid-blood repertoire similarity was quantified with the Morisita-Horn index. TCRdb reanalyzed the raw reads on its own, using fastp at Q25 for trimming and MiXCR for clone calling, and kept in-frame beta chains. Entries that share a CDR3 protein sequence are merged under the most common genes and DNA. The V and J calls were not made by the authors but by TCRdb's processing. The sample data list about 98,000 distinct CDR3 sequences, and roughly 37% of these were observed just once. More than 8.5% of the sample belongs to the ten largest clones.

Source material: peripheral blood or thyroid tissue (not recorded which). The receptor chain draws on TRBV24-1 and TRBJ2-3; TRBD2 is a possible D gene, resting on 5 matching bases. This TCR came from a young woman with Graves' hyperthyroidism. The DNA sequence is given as TGTGCCACCAGTGATTGGGCTAGCAGTAGCACAGATACGCAGTATTTT. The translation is CATSDWASSSTDTQYF.